This T cell receptor beta chain comes out of a study of cytomegalovirus exposure and HLA in healthy donors. Trimming left V 2 bases short and J 0 bases short, with 10 bases between. CDR1 and CDR2 (germline): WNHNN, SYGVQD (reference sequence). This CDR3 comprises 15 residues. Study-level results: Usually a TCR sequence was rare, but some public TCRs were found in many donors. As a later analysis showed, several of the most significant clusters appeared to be linked to common viral pathogens.

Concerning this clone itself: Its antigen is unknown.

The PCR ran on 60 Vbeta and 13 Jbeta primers. Here immunoSEQ multiplex PCR was the method, and the copy in TCRdb shows in-frame clones only, minus some. The sample holds about 170,000 clones, roughly 79% seen once. V gene TRBV10-1 combines with J gene TRBJ1-2; D is undetermined. Sample: PBMCs. The TCR was taken from a woman under 30 in good health and CMV-seropositive. For the CDR3, the DNA is TGCGCCAGCAGTGAGACCGCCGGAGCTAACTATGGCTACACCTTC. Amino acids: CASSETAGANYGYTF.